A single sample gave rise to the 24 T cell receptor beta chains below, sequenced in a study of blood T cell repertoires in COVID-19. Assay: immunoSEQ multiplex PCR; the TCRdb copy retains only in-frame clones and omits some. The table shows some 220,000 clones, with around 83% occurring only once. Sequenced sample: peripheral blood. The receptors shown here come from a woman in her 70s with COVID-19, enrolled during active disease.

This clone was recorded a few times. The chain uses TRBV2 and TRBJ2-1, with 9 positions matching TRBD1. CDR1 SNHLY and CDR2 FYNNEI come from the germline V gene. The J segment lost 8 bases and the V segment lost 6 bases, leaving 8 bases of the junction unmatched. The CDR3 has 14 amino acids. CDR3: CASRPGQGRYEQFF. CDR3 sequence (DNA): TGTGCCAGCAGGCCGGGACAGGGAAGATATGAGCAGTTCTTC.

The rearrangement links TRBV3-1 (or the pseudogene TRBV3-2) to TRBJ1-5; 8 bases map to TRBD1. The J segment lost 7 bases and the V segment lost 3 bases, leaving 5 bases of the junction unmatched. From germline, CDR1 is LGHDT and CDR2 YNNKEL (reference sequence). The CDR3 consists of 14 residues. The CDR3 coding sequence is TGTGCCAGCAGCCAGACAGGGGATGGACAGCCCCAGCATTTT. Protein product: CASSQTGDGQPQHF.

The CDR3 coding sequence is TGTGCCAGCAGCACCTTCGGGAGGGGAGAAGCTTTCTTT. Amino acid sequence: CASSTFGRGEAFF. The chain couples TRBV6-2 or TRBV6-3 to TRBJ1-1; TRBD1 might be the D (5 bases). Between the trimmed V and J ends, which lost 6 bases and 8 bases, there was a span of 16 bases. Germline V CDR1 and CDR2: MNHEY, SVGEGT. The CDR3 length is 13 residues.

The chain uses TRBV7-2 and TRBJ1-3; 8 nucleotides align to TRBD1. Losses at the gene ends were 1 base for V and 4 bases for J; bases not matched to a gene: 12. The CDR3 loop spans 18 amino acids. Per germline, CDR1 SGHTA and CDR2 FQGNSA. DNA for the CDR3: TGTGCCAGCAGCTTAGGCCCTCCAGGGGGCCTAGGAGGAAACACCATATATTTT. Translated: CASSLGPPGGLGGNTIYF.

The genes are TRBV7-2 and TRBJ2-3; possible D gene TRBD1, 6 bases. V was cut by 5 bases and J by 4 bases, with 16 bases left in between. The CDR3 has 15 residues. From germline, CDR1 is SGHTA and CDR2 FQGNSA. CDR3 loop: CASSPTGYEADTQYF. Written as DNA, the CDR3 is TGTGCCAGCAGCCCAACAGGGTATGAGGCAGATACGCAGTATTTT.

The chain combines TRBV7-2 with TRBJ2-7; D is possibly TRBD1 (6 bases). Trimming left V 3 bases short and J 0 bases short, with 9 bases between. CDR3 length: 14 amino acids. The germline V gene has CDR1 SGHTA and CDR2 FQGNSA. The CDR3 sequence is CASSLDRSSYEQYF. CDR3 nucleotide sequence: TGTGCCAGCAGCTTGGACAGAAGCTCCTACGAGCAGTACTTC.

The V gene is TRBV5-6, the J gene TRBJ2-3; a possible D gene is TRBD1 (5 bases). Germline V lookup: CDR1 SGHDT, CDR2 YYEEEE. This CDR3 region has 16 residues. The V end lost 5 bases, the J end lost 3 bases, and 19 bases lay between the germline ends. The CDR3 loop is CASSSRGHGATDTQYF. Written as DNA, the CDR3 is TGTGCCAGCAGTTCAAGAGGTCATGGGGCTACAGATACGCAGTATTTT.

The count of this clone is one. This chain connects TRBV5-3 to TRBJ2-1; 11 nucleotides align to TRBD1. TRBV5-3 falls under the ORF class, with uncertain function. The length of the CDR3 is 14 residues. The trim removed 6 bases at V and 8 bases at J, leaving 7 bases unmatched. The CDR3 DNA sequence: TGTGCCAGAAAAGGGACAGGGGGTGTGGATGAGCAGTTCTTC. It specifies CARKGTGGVDEQFF.

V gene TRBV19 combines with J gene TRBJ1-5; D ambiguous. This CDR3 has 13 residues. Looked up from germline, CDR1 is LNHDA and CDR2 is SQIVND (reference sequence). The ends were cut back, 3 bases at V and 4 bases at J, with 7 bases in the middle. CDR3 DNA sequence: TGTGCCAGTAGTATGACTGAAAATCAGCCCCAGCATTTT. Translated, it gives CASSMTENQPQHF.

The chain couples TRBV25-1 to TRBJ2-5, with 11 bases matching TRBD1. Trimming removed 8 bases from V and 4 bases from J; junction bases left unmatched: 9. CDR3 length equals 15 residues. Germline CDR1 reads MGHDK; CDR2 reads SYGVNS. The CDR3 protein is CASGTGTGGRETQYF. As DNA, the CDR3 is TGTGCCAGCGGGACCGGGACAGGGGGAAGAGAGACCCAGTACTTC.

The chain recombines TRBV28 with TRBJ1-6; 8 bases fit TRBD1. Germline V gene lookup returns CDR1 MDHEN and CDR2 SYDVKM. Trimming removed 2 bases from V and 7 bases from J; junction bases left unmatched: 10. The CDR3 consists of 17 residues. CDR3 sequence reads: CASSLGLTGGDNSPLHF. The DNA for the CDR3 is TGTGCCAGCAGTTTAGGATTAACAGGGGGGGACAATTCACCCCTCCACTTT.

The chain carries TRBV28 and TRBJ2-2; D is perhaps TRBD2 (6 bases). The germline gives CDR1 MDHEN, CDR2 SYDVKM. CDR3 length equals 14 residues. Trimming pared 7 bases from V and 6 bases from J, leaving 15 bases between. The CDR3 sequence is CASTQEGQAGELFF. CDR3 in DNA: TGTGCCAGCACACAGGAGGGCCAGGCCGGGGAGCTGTTTTTT.

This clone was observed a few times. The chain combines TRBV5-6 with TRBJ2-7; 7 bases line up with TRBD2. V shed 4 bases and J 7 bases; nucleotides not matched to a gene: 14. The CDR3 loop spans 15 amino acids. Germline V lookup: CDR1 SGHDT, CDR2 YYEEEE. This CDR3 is CASSQPGRLAREQYF. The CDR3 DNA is TGTGCCAGCAGCCAGCCAGGACGACTAGCTAGAGAGCAGTACTTC.

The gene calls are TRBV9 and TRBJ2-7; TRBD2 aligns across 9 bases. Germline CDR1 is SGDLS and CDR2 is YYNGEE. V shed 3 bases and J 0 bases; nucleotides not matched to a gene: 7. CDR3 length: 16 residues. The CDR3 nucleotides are TGTGCCAGCAGCGCCAGTAGTAGCGGGAGCTCCTACGAGCAGTACTTC. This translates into CASSASSSGSSYEQYF.

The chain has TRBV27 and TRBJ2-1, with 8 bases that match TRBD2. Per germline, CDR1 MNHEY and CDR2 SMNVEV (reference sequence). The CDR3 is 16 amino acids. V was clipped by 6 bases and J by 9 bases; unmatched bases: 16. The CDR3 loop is CASRPTTSAQRVEQFF. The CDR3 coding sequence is TGTGCCAGCAGACCCACGACTAGCGCCCAGAGGGTTGAGCAGTTCTTC.

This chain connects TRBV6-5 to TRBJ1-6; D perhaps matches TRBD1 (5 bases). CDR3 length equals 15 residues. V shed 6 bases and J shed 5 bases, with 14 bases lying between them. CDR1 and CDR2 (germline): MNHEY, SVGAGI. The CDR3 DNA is TGTGCCAGCAGCCCGGCGGGGCAGGATAATTCACCCCTCCACTTT. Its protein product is CASSPAGQDNSPLHF.

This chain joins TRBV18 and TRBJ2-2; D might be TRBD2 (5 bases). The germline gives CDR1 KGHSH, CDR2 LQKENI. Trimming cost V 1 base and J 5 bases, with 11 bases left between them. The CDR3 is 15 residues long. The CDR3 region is CASSPQVSGTGELFF. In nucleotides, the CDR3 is TGTGCCAGCTCACCACAAGTCTCGGGGACCGGGGAGCTGTTTTTT.

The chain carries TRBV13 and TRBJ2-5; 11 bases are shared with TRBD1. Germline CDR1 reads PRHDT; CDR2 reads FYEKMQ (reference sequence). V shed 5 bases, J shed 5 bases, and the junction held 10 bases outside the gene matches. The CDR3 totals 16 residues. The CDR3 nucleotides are TGTGCCAGCAGCCCGAGATGGACAGGGGGCGGGGAGACCCAGTACTTC. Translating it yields CASSPRWTGGGETQYF.

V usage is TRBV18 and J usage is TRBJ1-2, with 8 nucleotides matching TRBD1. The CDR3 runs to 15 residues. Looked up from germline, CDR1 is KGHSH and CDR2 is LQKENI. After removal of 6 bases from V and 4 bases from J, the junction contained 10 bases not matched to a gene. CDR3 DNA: TGTGCCAGCTCCCCAGGGGGCCGGGGAGTCTATGGCTACACCTTC. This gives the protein CASSPGGRGVYGYTF.

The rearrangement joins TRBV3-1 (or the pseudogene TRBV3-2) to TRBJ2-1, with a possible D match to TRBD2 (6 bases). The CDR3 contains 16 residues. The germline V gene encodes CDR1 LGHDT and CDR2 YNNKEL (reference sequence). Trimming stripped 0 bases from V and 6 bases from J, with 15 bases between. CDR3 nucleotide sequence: TGTGCCAGCAGCCAAGATCAAGAGGTGGGACTCAATGAGCAGTTCTTC. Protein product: CASSQDQEVGLNEQFF.

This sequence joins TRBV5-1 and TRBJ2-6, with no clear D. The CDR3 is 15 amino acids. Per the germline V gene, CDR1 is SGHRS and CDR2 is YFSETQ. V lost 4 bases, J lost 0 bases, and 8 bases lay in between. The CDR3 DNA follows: TGCGCCAGCAGCGCCCCTAGCTCTGGGGCCAACGTCCTGACTTTC. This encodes CASSAPSSGANVLTF.

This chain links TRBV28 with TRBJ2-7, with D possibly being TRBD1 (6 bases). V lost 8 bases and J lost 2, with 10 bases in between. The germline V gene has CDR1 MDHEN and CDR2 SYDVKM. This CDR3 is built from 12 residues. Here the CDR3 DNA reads TGTGCCAGCCGGGACAAACCCTACGAGCAGTACTTC. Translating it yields CASRDKPYEQYF.

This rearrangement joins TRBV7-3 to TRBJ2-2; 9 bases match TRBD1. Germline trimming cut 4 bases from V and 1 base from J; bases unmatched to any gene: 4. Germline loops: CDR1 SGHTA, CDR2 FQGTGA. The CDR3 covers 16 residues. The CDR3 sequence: CASSSRTGVNTGELFF. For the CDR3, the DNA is TGTGCCAGCAGCTCAAGGACAGGGGTGAACACCGGGGAGCTGTTTTTT.

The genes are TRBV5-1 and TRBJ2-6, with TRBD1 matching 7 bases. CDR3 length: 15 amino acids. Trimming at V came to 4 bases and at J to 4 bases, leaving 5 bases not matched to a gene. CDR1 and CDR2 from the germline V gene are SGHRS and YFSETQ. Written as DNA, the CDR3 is TGCGCCAGCAGCCCTAGGGGGCAAGGGGCCAACGTCCTGACTTTC. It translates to CASSPRGQGANVLTF.